The clone carrying this TCR beta chain was counted between two and nine times. The data are from a study of blood T cell repertoires in COVID-19. Study-level background: The United States, Italy and Spain were the sources of the acute and convalescent COVID-19 samples. PBMCs, B-cell-depleted T cells, or T cells were the source of the cDNA or gDNA that made up the material.

This CDR3 comprises 13 residues. V lost 3 bases to trimming and J lost 3 bases, with 8 bases between them. In the authors' methods: Nucleated cell counts were estimated from reference gene primer amplification. Assay used: immunoSEQ multiplex PCR; TCRdb lists only in-frame clones, some missing. The DNA was the basis for D and trimming; V, J and clone size are from that table. There are 300,000 or so clones in the sample; around 87% occur only once, and approximately 1.6% lies in the top ten. This chain links TRBV12-3 or TRBV12-4 with TRBJ2-5, with D unclear. Material: peripheral blood. The source is a woman in her forties who had recovered from COVID-19. CDR3 DNA: TGTGCCAGCAGTTTGCGGCTAAAAGAGACCCAGTACTTC. Its translation is CASSLRLKETQYF.